Each of the 5 T cell receptor beta chains below was sequenced from the same sample in a study of blood T cells in healthy people across ages. Next came a second PCR, run for about 6 to 12 cycles, which used a sample-barcoded 5' primer along with a J-beta primer mix. Via MiXCR, TCRdb re-called the 5' RACE reads, giving one row per CDR3 protein. Among 1.5 million to 2 million distinct CDR3 sequences listed, 25% to 30% were seen once. Sequenced material: blood. The receptor set was obtained from a woman aged 30 to 39 in good health.

V and J are TRBV12-3 or TRBV12-4 and TRBJ2-1; 8 bases line up with TRBD2. Losses at the gene ends were 6 bases for V and 8 bases for J; bases not matched to a gene: 9. This CDR3 region has 14 residues. The CDR3 bases are TGTGCCAGCAGAAAAGCGGGAGCAATTGATGAGCAGTTCTTC. It yields the protein CASRKAGAIDEQFF.

Many counts were recorded for this clonotype. The chain links TRBV10-1 to TRBJ2-5; a possible D gene is TRBD2 (6 bases). This CDR3 is 13 amino acids long. Germline V gives CDR1 WNHNN, CDR2 SYGVQD (reference sequence). V gave up 4 bases and J gave up 2 bases, with 8 bases separating them. CDR3 DNA: TGCGCCAGCAGTGGGGCGGGACAAGAGACCCAGTACTTC. This sequence encodes CASSGAGQETQYF.

This clonotype came up a few times. The chain links TRBV5-1 to TRBJ2-4; perhaps TRBD1 as D (6 bases). V was cut by 4 bases and J by 7 bases, with 18 bases left in between. Germline-derived CDR1 and CDR2 are SGHRS and YFSETQ. This CDR3 spans 15 amino acids. CDR3 DNA sequence: TGCGCCAGCAGCCGAACCTCAGGGGCGGGCAACATTCAGTACTTC. Translating it yields CASSRTSGAGNIQYF.

The rearrangement links TRBV11-2 to TRBJ2-1; 10 bases align to TRBD2. Matching the DNA end better, TRBJ2-7 makes the J call doubtful. This CDR3 is built from 17 residues. Germline V lookup: CDR1 SGHAT, CDR2 FQNNGV. The CDR3 spells CASSGNSGGSSYNEQYF. The CDR3 nucleotides read TGTGCCAGCAGCGGAAATAGCGGGGGGAGCTCCTACAATGAGCAGTACTTC.

The CDR3: CSAGLKLTGELFF. DNA of the CDR3: TGCAGTGCTGGACTGAAACTTACCGGGGAGCTGTTTTTT. This chain connects TRBV20-1 to TRBJ2-2, with TRBD2 as a possible D gene (5 bases). The germline V gene encodes CDR1 DFQATT and CDR2 SNEGSKA (reference sequence). The length of the CDR3 is 13 residues. Trimming left V 5 bases short and J 5 bases short, with 12 bases between.